This TCR beta chain was identified in a study of cytomegalovirus exposure and HLA in healthy donors. The PCR had 60 Vbeta and 13 Jbeta primers. The table came from immunoSEQ multiplex PCR; TCRdb's copy has only in-frame clones and leaves some out. The table has 140,000 to 150,000 clones, roughly three fifths seen once. As regards this clone: No antigen is known for it.

Study outcomes and limitations: An Asian-associated ancestry cluster reportedly showed fewer N-insertions than the approximately 620-donor mean in a later analysis. Later, an analysis found that common viral pathogens appeared to be linked with several of the most significant clusters. Follow-up analysis later connected one missense variant in DCLRE1C with trimming of TCR beta V- and J-genes. Published work reported that the classifier diagnosed cytomegalovirus status with high specificity and sensitivity.

V lost 4 bases to trimming and J lost 4 bases; unmatched junction nucleotides: 3. In germline, CDR1 is MDHEN, CDR2 SYDVKM. The CDR3 length is 13 residues. The receptor was derived from a woman aged 60-75 years in good health and CMV-seronegative. Source material: PBMCs. The chain uses TRBV28 and TRBJ1-2; 7 bases align to TRBD1. The CDR3 here is CASSSTGSYGYTF. CDR3 in DNA: TGTGCCAGCAGTTCGACAGGGTCCTATGGCTACACCTTC.